This entry lists 11 T cell receptor beta chains sequenced from one sample in a study of shared clonotypes between healthy human individuals. Some clones are missing from TCRdb's copy, which holds only in-frame ones; the method was immunoSEQ multiplex PCR. The repertoire holds about 2.1 million clones, about 93% seen once, with about 1.7% in the top ten. Naive CD8 isolation took CD45RO-negative cells positively selected for CCR7 and excluded terminally differentiated effector memory CD45RA+ cells. Sequenced sample: naive CD8+ T cells from PBMCs. These receptors all stem from a man between 18 and 35 years old in good health. Some clones in this sample may be carry-over from other donors' samples.

This chain links TRBV7-9 with TRBJ2-7; possibly TRBD1 or TRBD2 for D (5 bases each). V shed 7 bases and J shed 3 bases, with 19 bases lying between them. The CDR3 is made up of 15 amino acids. Germline V gene data show CDR1 as SEHNR and CDR2 as FQNEAQ (reference sequence). For the CDR3, the DNA is TGTGCCAGCATCCAAACAAGGGGAGACGGCTACGAGCAGTACTTC. Its translation: CASIQTRGDGYEQYF. The full variable domain, completed using reference TRBV7-9 and TRBJ2-7, is DTGVSQNPRHKITKRGQNVTFRCDPISEHNRLYWYRQTLGQGPEFLTYFQNEAQLEKSRLLSDRFSAERPKGSFSTLEIQRTEQGDSAMYLCASIQTRGDGYEQYFGPGTRLTVT.

V usage is TRBV7-9 and J usage is TRBJ2-5, with D uncertain. Trimming took 3 bases from V and 5 from J, leaving 19 bases between them. The CDR3 covers 16 residues. Looked up from germline, CDR1 is SEHNR and CDR2 is FQNEAQ (reference sequence). The chain's CDR3 is CASSLNLAISRETQYF. The CDR3 DNA is TGTGCCAGCAGCTTGAATTTGGCTATATCGCGGGAGACCCAGTACTTC.

The chain is built from TRBV28 and TRBJ2-5, with D perhaps being TRBD1 or TRBD2 (6 bases each). Deletions cut 5 bases from V and 5 bases from J, with 15 bases between. The CDR3 is 14 residues long. Looked up from germline, CDR1 is MDHEN and CDR2 is SYDVKM. The CDR3 spells CASSTTGRRETQYF. The CDR3 DNA follows: TGTGCCAGCAGTACAACAGGGAGGAGGGAGACCCAGTACTTC.

J is TRBJ2-7 and V is TRBV6-5; unclear D gene. Trimming shortened V by 6 bases and J by 4 bases, and 19 bases separated the two germline ends. CDR3 size: 15 residues. The germline V gene encodes CDR1 MNHEY and CDR2 SVGAGI. The CDR3 loop reads CASRVTAEIIYEQYF. In DNA form, the CDR3 reads TGTGCCAGCAGAGTAACGGCAGAGATCATTTACGAGCAGTACTTC.

The genes are TRBV19 and TRBJ1-5; 9 nucleotides match TRBD1. The CDR3 consists of 16 residues. V shed 9 bases and J 5 bases; nucleotides not matched to a gene: 14. CDR1 LNHDA and CDR2 SQIVND come from the germline V gene (reference sequence). The CDR3 sequence: CASPGQGPLPYQPQHF. The CDR3 region has the DNA TGTGCCAGCCCGGGACAGGGCCCTCTACCATATCAGCCCCAGCATTTT.

The V call is TRBV7-9, the J call TRBJ2-1; D uncertain. The V gene's germline CDR1 is SEHNR and CDR2 FQNEAQ (reference sequence). The CDR3 consists of 12 residues. Trimming cost V 3 bases and J 6 bases, with 6 bases left between them. This CDR3 is CASSFSFNEQFF. CDR3 in DNA: TGTGCCAGCAGCTTCTCGTTCAATGAGCAGTTCTTC.

The chain joins TRBV27 to TRBJ1-1; a possible D gene is TRBD1 (5 bases). Trimming pared 8 bases from V and 0 bases from J, leaving 19 bases between. The CDR3 length is 16 residues. Germline V gene sequence: CDR1 MNHEY, CDR2 SMNVEV (reference sequence). The CDR3, as DNA: TGTGCCAGCGGGACTTTTCAAGGCCCCGTGAACACTGAAGCTTTCTTT. Translation: CASGTFQGPVNTEAFF.

The chain combines TRBV2 with TRBJ2-1; 9 bases match TRBD2. The CDR3 extends over 17 amino acids. Germline CDR1 is SNHLY and CDR2 is FYNNEI. Unmatched junction bases numbered 5, after V lost 2 bases and J lost 0 bases. This chain's CDR3 is CASSERGSGSSYNEQFF. CDR3 sequence (DNA): TGTGCCAGCAGTGAACGGGGTAGCGGGAGCTCCTACAATGAGCAGTTCTTC.

This rearrangement joins TRBV19 to TRBJ2-1; D is ambiguous. The CDR3 is made up of 17 amino acids. Germline V lookup: CDR1 LNHDA, CDR2 SQIVND (reference sequence). Trimming stripped 3 bases from V and 0 bases from J, with 15 bases between. The CDR3 reads CASSILSLVSSYNEQFF. The CDR3 region has the DNA TGTGCCAGTAGTATCCTATCCTTGGTCAGCTCCTACAATGAGCAGTTCTTC.

The CDR3 sequence: CASSLGTGGDEKLFF. CDR3 nucleotide sequence: TGTGCCAGCAGCTTAGGAACAGGGGGAGATGAAAAACTGTTTTTT. The chain links TRBV7-3 to TRBJ1-4, with TRBD1 matching over 8 bases. This CDR3 region has 15 residues. The junction had 5 bases not matched to a gene; V was cut back by 2 bases and J by 6 bases. Germline assignment: CDR1 SGHTA and CDR2 FQGTGA.

This clone was observed a few times. This same CDR3 is encoded by further DNA sequences in the sample. In DNA form, the CDR3 reads TGTGCCAGCAGCGCGAGCTCCTACGAGCAGTACTTC. Its protein product is CASSASSYEQYF. The chain carries TRBV9 and TRBJ2-7; D gene ambiguous. The V and J ends lost 3 bases and 0 bases respectively, with 4 bases between them. Germline CDR1 SGDLS, CDR2 YYNGEE. The CDR3 has 12 residues.